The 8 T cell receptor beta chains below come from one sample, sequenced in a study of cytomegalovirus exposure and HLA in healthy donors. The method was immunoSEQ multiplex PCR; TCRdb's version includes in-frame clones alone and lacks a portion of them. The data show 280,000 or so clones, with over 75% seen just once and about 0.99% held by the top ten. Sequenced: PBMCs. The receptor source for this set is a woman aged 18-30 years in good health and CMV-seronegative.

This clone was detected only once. CDR3 DNA: TGTGCCAGCAGCCCCCGGGTGCGTAATTCACCCCTCCACTTT. This gives the protein CASSPRVRNSPLHF. The chain couples TRBV13 to TRBJ1-6, with D unresolved. V lost 5 bases and J lost 6, with 11 bases in between. CDR3 size: 14 residues. The germline CDR1 and CDR2 sequences are PRHDT and FYEKMQ (reference sequence).

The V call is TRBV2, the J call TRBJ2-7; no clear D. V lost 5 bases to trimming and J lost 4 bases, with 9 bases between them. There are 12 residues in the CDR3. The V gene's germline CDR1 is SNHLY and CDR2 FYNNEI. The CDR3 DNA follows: TGTGCCAGCAGTCAGACGGGTTACGAGCAGTACTTC. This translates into CASSQTGYEQYF.

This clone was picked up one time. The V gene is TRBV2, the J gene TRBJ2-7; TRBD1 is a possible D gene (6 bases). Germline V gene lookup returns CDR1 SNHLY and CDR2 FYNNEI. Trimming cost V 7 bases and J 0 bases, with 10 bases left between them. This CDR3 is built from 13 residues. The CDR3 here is CASNVGHSYEQYF. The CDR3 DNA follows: TGTGCCAGCAATGTGGGACACTCCTACGAGCAGTACTTC.

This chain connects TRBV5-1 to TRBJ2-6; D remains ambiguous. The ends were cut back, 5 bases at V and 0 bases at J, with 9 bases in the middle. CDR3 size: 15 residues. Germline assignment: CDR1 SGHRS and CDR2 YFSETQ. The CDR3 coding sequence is TGCGCCAGCAGACTTACAGTCTCTGGGGCCAACGTCCTGACTTTC. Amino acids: CASRLTVSGANVLTF.

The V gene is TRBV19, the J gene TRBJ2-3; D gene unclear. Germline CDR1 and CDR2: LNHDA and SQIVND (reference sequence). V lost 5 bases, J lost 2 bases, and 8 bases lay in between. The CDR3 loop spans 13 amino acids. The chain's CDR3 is CASSRVFTDTQYF. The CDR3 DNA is TGTGCCAGTAGTCGGGTGTTCACAGATACGCAGTATTTT.

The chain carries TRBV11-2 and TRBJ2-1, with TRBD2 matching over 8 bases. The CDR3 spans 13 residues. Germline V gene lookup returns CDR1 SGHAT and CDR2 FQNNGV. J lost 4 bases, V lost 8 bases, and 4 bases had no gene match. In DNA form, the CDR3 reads TGTGCCAGCGTGGGACTAGGATACAATGAGCAGTTCTTC. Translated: CASVGLGYNEQFF.

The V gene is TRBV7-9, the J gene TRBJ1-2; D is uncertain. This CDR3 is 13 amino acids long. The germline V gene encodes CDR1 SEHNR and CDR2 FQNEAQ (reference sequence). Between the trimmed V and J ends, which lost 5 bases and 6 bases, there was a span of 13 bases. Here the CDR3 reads CASSPPTRDGYTF. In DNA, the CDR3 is TGTGCCAGCAGCCCACCCACGAGAGATGGCTACACCTTC.

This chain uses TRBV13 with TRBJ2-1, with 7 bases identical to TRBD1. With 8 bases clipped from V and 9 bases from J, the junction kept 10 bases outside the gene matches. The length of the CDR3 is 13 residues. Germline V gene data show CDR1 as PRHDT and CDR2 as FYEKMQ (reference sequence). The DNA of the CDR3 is TGTGCCAGCCGGGACAGAGGGGTCCTTGAGCAGTTCTTC. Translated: CASRDRGVLEQFF.